Listed below are T cell receptor beta chains from one sample, sequenced in a study of spatial heterogeneity in lung cancer. TCRdb analysed the 5' RACE reads with MiXCR anew, one entry per CDR3 protein. Of about 13,000 distinct CDR3 sequences in the sample, roughly 5.5% were seen once. The sequenced sample was lung tumor tissue, obtained at surgery. These receptors all come from a male donor with early-stage non-small cell lung cancer. CDR3s include the opening cysteine and the closing phenylalanine or tryptophan. Fields, in order: CDR3 protein, CDR3 DNA, J gene, clone size, V gene, D gene. A D gene is named only where the DNA matches it firmly. Clone size appears in some rows only: once, few, many, or a class for an expanded clone.

CASSQDFNRDYEQYF,TGCGCCAGCAGCCAAGATTTTAACAGAGACTACGAGCAGTACTTC,TRBJ2-7,many,TRBV4-3,.
CASSYSGNYEQYF,TGTGCCAGCAGTTACTCGGGAAACTACGAGCAGTACTTC,TRBJ2-7,.,TRBV6-6,.
CAISFGTSPASEQYF,TGTGCCATCAGCTTTGGGACCTCTCCAGCCAGCGAGCAGTACTTC,TRBJ2-7,.,TRBV10-3,.
CSARRVVGDYGYTF,TGCAGTGCTAGAAGGGTAGTGGGGGACTATGGCTACACCTTC,TRBJ1-2,.,TRBV20-1,.
CASSLGDQETQYF,TGCGCCAGCAGCCTTGGTGACCAAGAGACCCAGTACTTC,TRBJ2-5,medium-sized,TRBV4-1,.
CASSLGGNEKLFF,TGTGCCAGCAGCTTAGGAGGGAATGAAAAACTGTTTTTT,TRBJ1-4,many,TRBV7-2,.
CAWSPRAILYEQYF,TGTGCCTGGAGTCCTCGGGCCATACTCTACGAGCAGTACTTC,TRBJ2-7,.,TRBV30,.
CASSLQIPSPAGYTF,TGTGCCAGCAGCTTACAAATACCTTCACCAGCGGGCTACACCTTC,TRBJ1-2,.,TRBV7-9,.
CSAGEPYGYTF,TGCAGTGCGGGGGAACCCTATGGCTACACCTTC,TRBJ1-2,many,TRBV20-1,.
CASSFQAGGWGTDTQYF,TGTGCCAGCAGCTTCCAAGCCGGTGGATGGGGCACAGATACGCAGTATTTT,TRBJ2-3,few,TRBV7-9,.
CASSDSTEAFF,TGCGCCAGCTCGGACAGCACTGAAGCTTTCTTT,TRBJ1-1,medium-sized,TRBV10-1,.
CASSYSRESTQETQYF,TGTGCCAGCAGTTACTCGAGGGAATCCACCCAAGAGACCCAGTACTTC,TRBJ2-5,.,TRBV6-2/TRBV6-3,.
CSASDGQGGGTEAFF,TGCAGTGCTAGCGACGGACAGGGGGGAGGCACTGAAGCTTTCTTT,TRBJ1-1,many,TRBV20-1,TRBD1
CASSLGGAADTQYF,TGTGCCAGCAGCTTGGGAGGGGCCGCAGATACGCAGTATTTT,TRBJ2-3,many,TRBV5-4,.
CASSRGDMGASTDTQYF,TGCGCCAGCAGCCGAGGGGACATGGGGGCGAGCACAGATACGCAGTATTTT,TRBJ2-3,.,TRBV4-3,.
CASTRGGGETQYF,TGTGCCAGCACCCGGGGAGGGGGAGAGACCCAGTACTTC,TRBJ2-5,many,TRBV12-3/TRBV12-4,.
CATSGRDRSYNEQFF,TGTGCCACCAGCGGCCGGGACAGGAGCTACAATGAGCAGTTCTTC,TRBJ2-1,many,TRBV15,TRBD1
CSVALGTGRKNTEAFF,TGCAGCGTTGCGCTGGGAACCGGACGTAAGAACACTGAAGCTTTCTTT,TRBJ1-1,many,TRBV29-1,.
CASSYPGGTQYF,TGTGCCAGCAGTTACCCCGGGGGGACGCAGTATTTT,TRBJ2-3,many,TRBV6-5,TRBD2
CSATVSGGGSTDTQYF,TGCAGTGCTACAGTTAGCGGCGGGGGGTCCACAGATACGCAGTATTTT,TRBJ2-3,.,TRBV20-1,TRBD2
CSVDAGGNYGYTF,TGCAGCGTTGACGCAGGGGGCAACTATGGCTACACCTTC,TRBJ1-2,many,TRBV29-1,TRBD1
CSVGGLRGFNENTEAFF,TGCAGCGTTGGGGGCTTACGAGGATTTAATGAGAACACTGAAGCTTTCTTT,TRBJ1-1,medium-sized,TRBV29-1,.
CASSLLGRDRGQPQHF,TGTGCCAGCAGTTTACTGGGGCGGGACAGGGGACAGCCCCAGCATTTT,TRBJ1-5,many,TRBV28,TRBD1
CASSSPSGGQSEQFF,TGTGCCAGCAGTTCCCCCAGCGGGGGGCAAAGTGAGCAGTTCTTC,TRBJ2-1,.,TRBV28,TRBD2
CASSTGQDTGELFF,TGTGCCAGCAGCACCGGACAGGACACCGGGGAGCTGTTTTTT,TRBJ2-2,many,TRBV7-9,TRBD1
CASSLITRNTEAFF,TGTGCCAGCAGTCTGATAACACGGAACACTGAAGCTTTCTTT,TRBJ1-1,medium-sized,TRBV28,.
CASSILGDLNQPQHF,TGTGCCAGTAGTATTCTGGGGGATCTCAATCAGCCCCAGCATTTT,TRBJ1-5,many,TRBV19,.
CAISELGLQETQYF,TGTGCCATCAGTGAGTTGGGGCTTCAAGAGACCCAGTACTTC,TRBJ2-5,many,TRBV10-3,.
CASSFGASQPQHF,TGTGCCAGCAGCTTCGGGGCGAGTCAGCCCCAGCATTTT,TRBJ1-5,many,TRBV7-9,.
CSASPGTRSRNEQFF,TGCAGTGCTAGTCCCGGGACTAGGTCTCGGAATGAGCAGTTCTTC,TRBJ2-1,many,TRBV20-1,TRBD2
CSARNRVYGYTF,TGCAGTGCTAGAAACCGAGTTTATGGCTACACCTTC,TRBJ1-2,medium-sized,TRBV20-1,.
CSVDEGGTDTQYF,TGCAGCGTTGATGAGGGAGGCACAGATACGCAGTATTTT,TRBJ2-3,many,TRBV29-1,.
CSASWDVKNIQYF,TGCAGTGCTAGTTGGGACGTTAAAAACATTCAGTACTTC,TRBJ2-4,many,TRBV20-1,.
CAIRDNYGYTF,TGTGCCATCAGGGACAACTATGGCTACACCTTC,TRBJ1-2,many,TRBV7-7,.
CASSLETGDLANYGYTF,TGTGCCAGCAGCTTAGAGACAGGCGACTTAGCTAACTATGGCTACACCTTC,TRBJ1-2,many,TRBV7-9,.
CASSLGQGYTDTQYF,TGTGCCAGCAGCTTGGGACAGGGGTACACAGATACGCAGTATTTT,TRBJ2-3,few,TRBV5-6,TRBD1
CATSDRGNSPLHF,TGCGCCACCTCGGACAGGGGGAATTCACCCCTCCACTTT,TRBJ1-6,many,TRBV10-1,TRBD1
CATTPGQAYEQYF,TGTGCCACTACCCCGGGACAGGCCTACGAGCAGTACTTC,TRBJ2-7,many,TRBV28,TRBD1
CASSSVNTGELFF,TGTGCCAGTAGTTCAGTTAACACCGGGGAGCTGTTTTTT,TRBJ2-2,many,TRBV19,.
CSVAPSGVNQPQHF,TGCAGCGTTGCCCCTTCTGGAGTGAATCAGCCCCAGCATTTT,TRBJ1-5,many,TRBV29-1,.
CASSIRRGNYGYTF,TGTGCCAGCAGCATCCGGAGGGGCAACTATGGCTACACCTTC,TRBJ1-2,.,TRBV7-2,.
CASSSEWGYGYTF,TGTGCCAGCAGCTCTGAATGGGGCTATGGCTACACCTTC,TRBJ1-2,few,TRBV7-8,.
CSASSGGNQPQHF,TGCAGTGCTAGTAGCGGGGGTAATCAGCCCCAGCATTTT,TRBJ1-5,few,TRBV20-1,.
CASSLDRGFSALHF,TGTGCCAGCAGCTTAGATCGAGGGTTTAGCGCCCTCCACTTT,TRBJ1-6,many,TRBV11-2,.